The 31 T cell receptor beta chains below come from one sample, sequenced in a study of blood T cell repertoires in COVID-19. Sequenced by immunoSEQ multiplex PCR; TCRdb stores in-frame clones only, minus some. The top ten hold 2.5% to 3.5% of the sample, which has around 88,000 clones, approximately 91% seen once. Material for sequencing was peripheral blood. These receptors were collected from a woman at least 80 years old with acute or convalescent COVID-19.

CDR3 sequence (DNA): TGTGCCAGCAGCCAAGGGAGGGGCGATCAGCCCCAGCATTTT. Residues: CASSQGRGDQPQHF. The V gene is TRBV3-1 (or the pseudogene TRBV3-2), the J gene TRBJ1-5; maybe TRBD1 (5 bases). Trimming removed 1 base at V and 5 bases at J, with 9 bases between. Germline assignment: CDR1 LGHDT and CDR2 YNNKEL (reference sequence). The CDR3 sequence is 14 residues long.

The chain employs TRBV2 and TRBJ1-5; 7 bases map to TRBD1. Trimming took 6 bases from V and 0 from J; bases not matched to a gene: 8. The CDR3 is 16 residues long. Germline V gene sequence: CDR1 SNHLY, CDR2 FYNNEI. DNA of the CDR3: TGTGCCAGCAGCCCCGGGACAGAGTATAGCAATCAGCCCCAGCATTTT. Protein sequence: CASSPGTEYSNQPQHF.

This clone was recorded at least ten times. V gene TRBV24-1 combines with J gene TRBJ2-1; tentative D call: TRBD1 (6 bases). CDR3 length equals 13 residues. CDR1 and CDR2 from the germline V gene are KGHDR and SFDVKD. V was trimmed by 4 bases and J by 9 bases, leaving 12 bases between them. CDR3 sequence (DNA): TGTGCCACCAGTGACGTCTCCAGGGGTGAGCAGTTCTTC. Protein sequence: CATSDVSRGEQFF.

The count of this clone is one. The genes are TRBV6-5 and TRBJ2-7, with D possibly being TRBD2 (6 bases). There are 15 residues in the CDR3. V lost 0 bases and J 9 bases, leaving 18 bases between the germline ends. CDR1 is MNHEY and CDR2 is SVGAGI in the germline V gene. CDR3 sequence: CASSYSGLQLFGQYF. CDR3 nucleotide sequence: TGTGCCAGCAGTTACTCGGGACTCCAGCTCTTCGGGCAGTACTTC.

As concerns this clone: In the same sample, other DNA sequences code for this CDR3. V usage is TRBV25-1 and J usage is TRBJ2-5, with D hard to call. Deletions cut 3 bases from V and 2 bases from J, with 10 bases between. CDR3 size: 14 residues. CDR1 MGHDK and CDR2 SYGVNS come from the germline V gene. The CDR3 spells CASSERGHQETQYF. The CDR3 nucleotides read TGTGCCAGCAGTGAGCGTGGGCATCAAGAGACCCAGTACTTC.

The table lists this clone with a count of one. The V and J genes are TRBV30 and TRBJ1-5; unclear D gene. The CDR3 has 13 residues. Germline V CDR1 and CDR2: GTSNPN, SVGIG (reference sequence). Deletions cut 1 base from V and 2 bases from J, with 6 bases between. The CDR3 coding sequence is TGTGCCTGGAGTGATCAGGGCAATCAGCCCCAGCATTTT. Translating it yields CAWSDQGNQPQHF.

Only one count was recorded for this clone. V is TRBV5-6 and J is TRBJ1-1, with a tentative D call TRBD1 (6 bases). V was shortened by 2 bases and J by 7 bases, with 6 bases between the two germline ends. The length of the CDR3 is 11 residues. The germline V gene encodes CDR1 SGHDT and CDR2 YYEEEE. CDR3 amino acids: CASSFRGEAFF. The CDR3 DNA reads as TGTGCCAGCAGCTTCAGGGGTGAAGCTTTCTTT.

CDR3 nucleotides: TGTGCCTCCAGGGGTAACGACTACGAGCAGTACTTC. Its translation is CASRGNDYEQYF. V is TRBV6-6 and J is TRBJ2-7, with TRBD1 as a possible D gene (6 bases). The germline V gene encodes CDR1 MNHNY and CDR2 SVGAGI (reference sequence). The CDR3 has 12 amino acids. Between the trimmed V and J ends, which lost 11 bases and 3 bases, there was a span of 14 bases.

The chain employs TRBV29-1 and TRBJ1-3; 8 bases are a match to TRBD1. With 6 bases clipped from V and 3 bases from J, the junction kept 1 base outside the gene matches. Germline CDR1 reads SQVTM; CDR2 reads ANQGSEA. The CDR3 consists of 12 residues. For the CDR3, the DNA is TGCAGCGTCGGACAGGGTGGAAACACCATATATTTT. Its translation is CSVGQGGNTIYF. Full variable domain (missing parts from reference TRBV29-1 and TRBJ1-3): SAVISQKPSRDICQRGTSLTIQCQVDSQVTMMFWYRQQPGQSLTLIATANQGSEATYESGFVIDKFPISRPNLTFSTLTVSNMSPEDSSIYLCSVGQGGNTIYFGEGSWLTVV.

The chain uses TRBV3-1 (or the pseudogene TRBV3-2) and TRBJ1-2, with 10 bases aligning to TRBD1. V dropped 5 bases and J dropped 8; count of bases not matched to a gene: 5. The germline gives CDR1 LGHDT, CDR2 YNNKEL (reference sequence). CDR3 length: 13 amino acids. Written as DNA, the CDR3 is TGTGCCAGCAGCGACTGGACAGGGGGAGGCTACACCTTC. It codes for CASSDWTGGGYTF.

This clone was counted once. The rearrangement links TRBV7-9 to TRBJ1-2, with no clear D. V dropped 3 bases and J dropped 2 bases, with 10 bases sitting between them. CDR3 length: 14 amino acids. Looked up from germline, CDR1 is SEHNR and CDR2 is FQNEAQ (reference sequence). The CDR3: CASSLFAGNYGYTF. For the CDR3, the DNA is TGTGCCAGCAGCTTGTTCGCCGGGAACTATGGCTACACCTTC.

The V and J genes are TRBV12-3 or TRBV12-4 and TRBJ2-2; 12 bases are shared with TRBD2. The length of the CDR3 is 13 residues. V dropped 7 bases and J dropped 10; count of bases not matched to a gene: 4. The DNA of the CDR3 is TGTGCCAGCAATCGACTAGCGGGGGAGGAGCTGTTTTTT. This codes for CASNRLAGEELFF.

This chain links TRBV5-1 with TRBJ1-3; D ambiguous. V was shortened by 4 bases and J by 0 bases, with 14 bases between the two germline ends. The CDR3 has 16 amino acids. The germline gives CDR1 SGHRS, CDR2 YFSETQ. Written as DNA, the CDR3 is TGCGCCAGCAGCCCCCGAGGAGCCGACTCTGGAAACACCATATATTTT. The encoded protein is CASSPRGADSGNTIYF.

The CDR3 coding sequence is TGTGCCAGCAGGTACCAGGGGTTCCCTAACTATGGCTACACCTTC. It encodes CASRYQGFPNYGYTF. The rearrangement links TRBV6-5 to TRBJ1-2; D might be TRBD1 (6 bases). V was shortened by 6 bases and J by 0 bases, with 14 bases between the two germline ends. The CDR3 spans 15 residues. Germline V CDR1 and CDR2: MNHEY, SVGAGI.

As concerns this clone: The junction departs from the called germline gene at one end, perhaps through a read error. V usage is TRBV28 and J usage is TRBJ1-2, with D perhaps matching TRBD1 (6 bases). This CDR3 comprises 17 residues. Germline V gives CDR1 MDHEN, CDR2 SYDVKM. The CDR3 here is CASSLGGAGALPYGYSF. For the CDR3, the DNA is TGTGCCAGCAGTTTAGGCGGTGCAGGGGCCCTCCCCTATGGCTACTCCTTC.

The chain links TRBV19 to TRBJ1-1; D is perhaps TRBD1 (5 bases). The CDR3 is 15 amino acids. The germline V gene encodes CDR1 LNHDA and CDR2 SQIVND (reference sequence). V lost 3 bases and J 1 base, leaving 12 bases between the germline ends. The CDR3 DNA reads TGTGCCAGTAGTATGGGGGGTCTCGGGAACACTGAAGCTTTCTTT. It translates to CASSMGGLGNTEAFF.

This chain connects TRBV15 to TRBJ2-2, with D perhaps TRBD2 (5 bases). Trimming took 4 bases from V and 2 from J, leaving 11 bases between them. The CDR3 has 15 amino acids. Germline values: CDR1 LNHNV, CDR2 YYDKDF (reference sequence). The DNA for the CDR3 is TGTGCCACCAGCATAACTAGACCTAACACCGGGGAGCTGTTTTTT. Protein sequence: CATSITRPNTGELFF.

The V gene is TRBV13, the J gene TRBJ1-2; D call uncertain. Germline V gene lookup returns CDR1 PRHDT and CDR2 FYEKMQ (reference sequence). This CDR3 has 12 amino acids. The V and J ends lost 3 bases and 2 bases respectively, with 4 bases between them. This chain's CDR3 is CASSFLNYGYTF. CDR3 nucleotide sequence: TGTGCCAGCAGCTTCCTGAACTATGGCTACACCTTC.

The V gene is TRBV10-3, the J gene TRBJ1-3; TRBD1 matches at 10 bases. Germline V gives CDR1 ENHRY, CDR2 SYGVKD. V was pared by 3 bases and J by 4 bases, with 9 bases of the junction left unmatched. The CDR3 has 17 amino acids. The CDR3 region is CAISEPGTGDFGNTIYF. CDR3 DNA: TGTGCCATCAGTGAACCTGGGACAGGGGATTTCGGAAACACCATATATTTT.

The chain links TRBV6-5 to TRBJ2-1; maybe TRBD2 (5 bases). Germline CDR1 is MNHEY and CDR2 is SVGAGI. The V end lost 6 bases, the J end lost 0 bases, and 12 bases lay between the germline ends. The CDR3 covers 15 residues. The DNA of the CDR3 is TGTGCCAGCAGCCCAAAGCGGAGCTCCTACAATGAGCAGTTCTTC. Translated: CASSPKRSSYNEQFF.

This chain connects TRBV7-2 to TRBJ2-1; 12 bases map to TRBD1. Germline CDR1 and CDR2: SGHTA and FQGNSA. The junction had 10 bases not matched to a gene; V was cut back by 1 base and J by 12 bases. The CDR3 totals 16 residues. The CDR3 sequence: CASSLGGQGAGIGQFF. The CDR3 region has the DNA TGTGCCAGCAGCTTAGGGGGACAGGGGGCGGGAATAGGGCAGTTCTTC. The full variable domain, in which reference TRBV7-2 and TRBJ2-1 provide the parts outside the CDR3, is GAGVSQSPSNKVTEKGKDVELRCDPISGHTALYWYRQSLGQGLEFLIYFQGNSAPDKSGLPSDRFSAERTGGSVSTLTIQRTQQEDSAVYLCASSLGGQGAGIGQFFGPGTRLTVL.

The V gene is TRBV19, the J gene TRBJ2-1, with 15 bases identical to TRBD2. The CDR3 spans 16 residues. Looked up from germline, CDR1 is LNHDA and CDR2 is SQIVND (reference sequence). Trimming cost V 6 bases and J 8 bases; bases outside gene matches: 8. CDR3 nucleotide sequence: TGTGCCAGTAGCACCGGGACTAGCGGGAGGACAGATGAGCAGTTCTTC. It yields the protein CASSTGTSGRTDEQFF.

This chain joins TRBV5-1 and TRBJ2-2, with TRBD2 matching 8 bases. Germline-derived CDR1 and CDR2 are SGHRS and YFSETQ. V lost 4 bases to trimming and J lost 7 bases; unmatched junction nucleotides: 6. The CDR3 covers 14 residues. The CDR3, as DNA: TGCGCCAGCAGCGGGGGACTAGAAGGCGGGGAGCTGTTTTTT. This gives the protein CASSGGLEGGELFF.

The CDR3 sequence is CASSGLLQGTVSHADTQYF. The CDR3 DNA follows: TGTGCCAGCAGCGGTCTCCTCCAGGGGACGGTCTCTCACGCAGATACGCAGTATTTT. The chain recombines TRBV7-9 with TRBJ2-3; maybe TRBD1 (6 bases). Germline lookup yields CDR1 SEHNR and CDR2 FQNEAQ (reference sequence). CDR3 size: 19 residues. V shed 5 bases and J shed 4 bases, with 28 bases lying between them.

The chain joins TRBV7-2 to TRBJ2-5; D is perhaps TRBD1 (5 bases). CDR3 size: 15 residues. The V gene's germline CDR1 is SGHTA and CDR2 FQGNSA. V shed 3 bases and J shed 1 base, with 12 bases lying between them. Here the CDR3 reads CASSFGSTGQETQYF. CDR3 sequence (DNA): TGTGCCAGCAGCTTCGGATCAACAGGCCAAGAGACCCAGTACTTC.

The chain recombines TRBV5-1 with TRBJ2-1; a weak D match, TRBD2 (6 bases). The germline CDR1 and CDR2 sequences are SGHRS and YFSETQ. The CDR3 runs 15 residues. V was shortened by 3 bases and J by 6 bases, with 16 bases between the two germline ends. CDR3 amino acids: CASSYSGSASNEQFF. The CDR3 DNA reads as TGCGCCAGCAGCTACAGCGGGTCGGCCTCCAATGAGCAGTTCTTC.

The chain links TRBV5-1 to TRBJ2-1; no clear D gene. Between the trimmed V and J ends, which lost 3 bases and 0 bases, there was a span of 7 bases. Per the germline V gene, CDR1 is SGHRS and CDR2 is YFSETQ. This CDR3 is 14 amino acids long. The CDR3 sequence is CASSSTASYNEQFF. The CDR3 bases are TGCGCCAGCAGCTCCACAGCCTCCTACAATGAGCAGTTCTTC. Variable domain in full (rest from reference TRBV5-1 and TRBJ2-1): KAGVTQTPRYLIKTRGQQVTLSCSPISGHRSVSWYQQTPGQGLQFLFEYFSETQRNKGNFPGRFSGRQFSNSRSEMNVSTLELGDSALYLCASSSTASYNEQFFGPGTRLTVL.

The rearrangement joins TRBV15 to TRBJ1-5; no reliable D call. The CDR3 loop spans 12 amino acids. The V and J ends lost 0 bases and 9 bases respectively, with 6 bases between them. In germline, CDR1 is LNHNV, CDR2 YYDKDF (reference sequence). The chain's CDR3 is CATSRDGVPQHF. The CDR3 nucleotides read TGTGCCACCAGCAGAGATGGAGTGCCCCAGCATTTT.

In its sample, this clone was seen a few times. The J gene is TRBJ1-1, the V gene TRBV7-9; D perhaps matches TRBD1 (6 bases). V lost 0 bases, J lost 1 base, and 12 bases lay in between. The CDR3 spans 16 residues. Germline CDR1 reads SEHNR; CDR2 reads FQNEAQ (reference sequence). The CDR3 sequence is CASSLASGGANTEAFF. CDR3 in DNA: TGTGCCAGCAGCTTAGCGTCGGGGGGCGCGAACACTGAAGCTTTCTTT.

The gene calls are TRBV6-2 or TRBV6-3 and TRBJ2-1; D possibly corresponds to TRBD1 (5 bases). The germline V and J ends were trimmed by 2 bases and 5 bases, with 10 bases remaining between them. The CDR3 is 14 amino acids. The germline gives CDR1 MNHEY, CDR2 SVGEGT. The CDR3 region has the DNA TGTGCCAGCAGTTACAATGGGGCCCACAATGAGCAGTTCTTC. Translation gives CASSYNGAHNEQFF.

The chain is built from TRBV2 and TRBJ2-3; 16 nucleotides agree with TRBD2. The V gene's germline CDR1 is SNHLY and CDR2 FYNNEI. The CDR3 is 18 amino acids. Trimming removed 9 bases from V and 0 bases from J; junction bases left unmatched: 9. CDR3 sequence reads: CAREGLAGGTTSTDTQYF. The CDR3 bases are TGTGCCAGAGAGGGACTAGCGGGGGGGACGACTAGCACAGATACGCAGTATTTT.